These 32 T cell receptor beta chains were sequenced from one sample in a study of cytomegalovirus exposure and HLA in healthy donors. The study ran its PCR with 60 Vbeta and 13 Jbeta primers. Assay used: immunoSEQ multiplex PCR; TCRdb lists only in-frame clones, some missing. The table includes 150,000 to 200,000 clones, 82% detected once. The sample was PBMCs. These receptors were collected from a man aged 40-49 years in good health and CMV-seronegative.

The chain links TRBV5-4 to TRBJ1-5, with D perhaps matching TRBD1 (5 bases). This CDR3 is built from 15 residues. In germline, CDR1 is SGHNT, CDR2 YYREEE (reference sequence). Deletions cut 4 bases from V and 0 bases from J, with 11 bases between. CDR3 coding DNA: TGTGCCAGCAGCAGGCAGGGTTCTAGCAATCAGCCCCAGCATTTT. This sequence encodes CASSRQGSSNQPQHF.

The genes are TRBV6-6 and TRBJ1-2; D might be TRBD1 (5 bases). The CDR3 is made up of 14 amino acids. Trimming removed 2 bases at V and 4 bases at J, with 11 bases between. The germline V gene has CDR1 MNHNY and CDR2 SVGAGI (reference sequence). The CDR3: CASSYDSQTYGYTF. DNA of the CDR3: TGTGCCAGCAGTTACGACAGCCAGACCTATGGCTACACCTTC.

This clone was detected only a few times. The genes are TRBV10-2 and TRBJ2-7; unclear D gene. This CDR3 spans 15 amino acids. Trimming shortened V by 2 bases and J by 0 bases, and 11 bases separated the two germline ends. Germline V gives CDR1 WSHSY, CDR2 SAAADI. Here the CDR3 reads CASSEKRLSSYEQYF. CDR3 bases: TGCGCCAGCAGTGAGAAACGGTTGAGCTCCTACGAGCAGTACTTC.

Comments on this clone: One end of the junction is discordant with germline, which a read error may explain. The rearrangement joins TRBV7-2 to TRBJ2-7; 9 positions match TRBD1. CDR3 size: 16 residues. The germline CDR1 and CDR2 sequences are SGHTA and FQGNSA. For the CDR3, the DNA is TGTGCCAGCATCTTATACTCCGGGACAGGGCCCTACGAGCAGTACTTC. Translated: CASILYSGTGPYEQYF.

CDR3 DNA sequence: TGTGCCAGCAGTCCCTGGGGGGGCCGGTCCTACGAGCAGTACTTC. The encoded protein is CASSPWGGRSYEQYF. The genes are TRBV28 and TRBJ2-7; D may be TRBD2 (7 bases). Germline assignment: CDR1 MDHEN and CDR2 SYDVKM. V was clipped by 5 bases and J by 1 base, with 15 bases between them. CDR3 length: 15 residues.

The chain carries TRBV5-5 and TRBJ2-5; D is perhaps TRBD2 (5 bases). Trimming shortened V by 0 bases and J by 5 bases, and 14 bases separated the two germline ends. This CDR3 comprises 15 residues. Germline lookup yields CDR1 SGHKS and CDR2 YYEKEE (reference sequence). For the CDR3, the DNA is TGTGCCAGCAGCTTGGGCAGGCCCACGGGGGAGACCCAGTACTTC. Its protein product is CASSLGRPTGETQYF.

This rearrangement joins TRBV7-2 to TRBJ2-6; D call uncertain. From germline, CDR1 is SGHTA and CDR2 FQGNSA. Between the trimmed V and J ends, which lost 5 bases and 2 bases, there was a span of 13 bases. This CDR3 region has 16 residues. The CDR3 reads CASSPDSSPGANVLTF. In DNA, the CDR3 is TGTGCCAGCAGCCCTGACTCCTCCCCTGGGGCCAACGTCCTGACTTTC.

V is TRBV30 and J is TRBJ2-7; maybe TRBD1 (7 bases). Germline lookup yields CDR1 GTSNPN and CDR2 SVGIG (reference sequence). This CDR3 spans 17 amino acids. Trimming shortened V by 2 bases and J by 6 bases, and 26 bases separated the two germline ends. CDR3: CAWSPLQGKEGGAEQYF. CDR3 in DNA: TGTGCCTGGAGTCCGCTACAGGGGAAGGAGGGTGGGGCCGAGCAGTACTTC.

J is TRBJ2-3 and V is TRBV10-3; 13 bases agree with TRBD2. In germline, CDR1 is ENHRY, CDR2 SYGVKD. This CDR3 spans 16 amino acids. The V gene end was trimmed by 4 bases and the J gene end by 4 bases; junction bases not matched to a gene: 5. The CDR3 DNA follows: TGTGCCATCAGTGGGGGACTAGCGGGGATCGCAGATACGCAGTATTTT. Its translation: CAISGGLAGIADTQYF.

The chain recombines TRBV11-2 with TRBJ2-5; D perhaps matches TRBD1 (5 bases). The DNA end is a closer match to TRBJ2-7, so the J assignment may be wrong. The CDR3 spans 15 residues. Germline lookup yields CDR1 SGHAT and CDR2 FQNNGV. The DNA of the CDR3 is TGTGCCAGCAGCTTGGCCCGGACACCTTTCTACGAGCAGTACTTC. It translates to CASSLARTPFYEQYF.

This chain connects TRBV5-1 to TRBJ2-3, with no clear D. Looked up from germline, CDR1 is SGHRS and CDR2 is YFSETQ. V lost 7 bases, J lost 6 bases, and 9 bases lay in between. The CDR3 is made up of 11 amino acids. The CDR3 coding sequence is TGCGCCAGCCGACGACTGGATACGCAGTATTTT. Protein: CASRRLDTQYF.

The CDR3 reads CASSLVAGAYNSPLHF. CDR3 nucleotide sequence: TGTGCCAGCAGCTTAGTGGCGGGGGCCTATAATTCACCCCTCCACTTT. The chain has TRBV7-8 and TRBJ1-6; perhaps TRBD1 as D (5 bases). Trimming removed 1 base from V and 2 bases from J, with 9 bases in between. There are 16 residues in the CDR3. Per germline, CDR1 SGHVS and CDR2 FQNEAQ.

The chain employs TRBV9 and TRBJ2-7; 9 bases are a match to TRBD1. The V segment lost 5 bases and the J segment 5 bases; nucleotides outside the gene matches: 11. Germline values: CDR1 SGDLS, CDR2 YYNGEE. The CDR3 totals 15 residues. The CDR3 reads CASSEDGTGFDEQYF. CDR3 sequence (DNA): TGTGCCAGCAGTGAGGACGGGACAGGGTTCGACGAGCAGTACTTC.

V and J are TRBV19 and TRBJ1-4; TRBD1 matches 7 bases. Per germline, CDR1 LNHDA and CDR2 SQIVND (reference sequence). Trimming took 7 bases from V and 4 from J; bases not matched to a gene: 9. The CDR3 has 15 amino acids. CDR3 sequence: CASMEGATGNEKLFF. As DNA, the CDR3 is TGTGCCAGTATGGAGGGGGCTACGGGTAATGAAAAACTGTTTTTT.

V gene TRBV2 combines with J gene TRBJ2-5; TRBD2 aligns across 11 bases. Unmatched junction bases numbered 16, after V lost 8 bases and J lost 5 bases. Germline CDR1 reads SNHLY; CDR2 reads FYNNEI. The CDR3 sequence is 17 residues long. Written as DNA, the CDR3 is TGTGCCAGCTGCGTCGGTAGCGGGGGGGTTAACCGGGAGACCCAGTACTTC. Its translation is CASCVGSGGVNRETQYF.

This sequence joins TRBV28 and TRBJ2-1, with TRBD2 identical over 13 bases. This CDR3 has 18 residues. V lost 9 bases, J lost 7 bases, and 18 bases stayed unmatched. Germline CDR1 MDHEN, CDR2 SYDVKM. The DNA of the CDR3 is TGTGCCAGAGTGAAATATAGGACTAGCGGGGGCGACTTTAATGAGCAGTTCTTC. Translated: CARVKYRTSGGDFNEQFF.

The CDR3 reads CASSVAWGTSSNYEQYF. CDR3 bases: TGTGCCAGCAGCGTAGCTTGGGGGACTAGCAGCAACTACGAGCAGTACTTC. This chain joins TRBV9 and TRBJ2-7; TRBD2 matches at 9 bases. Germline CDR1 is SGDLS and CDR2 is YYNGEE. This CDR3 is 17 amino acids long. V shed 0 bases, J shed 3 bases, and the junction held 10 bases outside the gene matches.

This clone was observed once. V usage is TRBV4-2 and J usage is TRBJ1-2; the D is unclear. The CDR3 is 17 residues long. V was cut by 1 base and J by 0 bases, with 15 bases left in between. The germline V gene has CDR1 LGHNA and CDR2 YNFKEQ. This CDR3 is CASSQVEVGYANYGYTF. The CDR3 DNA reads as TGTGCCAGCAGCCAAGTCGAAGTGGGCTACGCTAACTATGGCTACACCTTC.

This clone came up a few times. The genes are TRBV5-1 and TRBJ2-7; D might be TRBD2 (5 bases). This CDR3 is 13 amino acids long. Germline V gene data show CDR1 as SGHRS and CDR2 as YFSETQ. V was clipped by 7 bases and J by 2 bases, with 13 bases between them. The CDR3 DNA reads as TGCGCCAGCCGGCGAGGGCCGCCCTACGAGCAGTACTTC. Translation: CASRRGPPYEQYF.

The chain links TRBV30 to TRBJ1-5, with D perhaps matching TRBD1 (5 bases). Germline V CDR1 and CDR2: GTSNPN, SVGIG (reference sequence). The CDR3 runs 19 residues. Trimming took off 0 bases at V and 2 bases at J, with 23 bases between the two ends. As DNA, the CDR3 is TGTGCCTGGAGTGTACAAACAGGAAAGACCTCGGGCGGCAATCAGCCCCAGCATTTT. Amino acid sequence: CAWSVQTGKTSGGNQPQHF.

The rearrangement links TRBV28 to TRBJ1-1, with D uncertain. From germline, CDR1 is MDHEN and CDR2 SYDVKM. Trimming cost V 3 bases and J 4 bases, with 15 bases left between them. CDR3 length: 15 amino acids. The CDR3 DNA reads as TGTGCCAGCAGTTTTCAGTCCGGAGGGCTCACTGAAGCTTTCTTT. Translation: CASSFQSGGLTEAFF. Drawing the rest from reference TRBV28 and TRBJ1-1, the complete variable domain is DVKVTQSSRYLVKRTGEKVFLECVQDMDHENMFWYRQDPGLGLRLIYFSYDVKMKEKGDIPEGYSVSREKKERFSLILESASTNQTSMYLCASSFQSGGLTEAFFGQGTRLTVV.

This chain joins TRBV9 and TRBJ2-2; D call uncertain. With 4 bases removed from V and 6 bases from J, the gap between germline ends came to 13 bases. From germline, CDR1 is SGDLS and CDR2 YYNGEE. The CDR3 extends over 14 amino acids. Here the CDR3 reads CASSPTPSSGELFF. CDR3 nucleotide sequence: TGTGCCAGCAGCCCAACTCCATCGTCCGGGGAGCTGTTTTTT. The full variable domain, in which reference TRBV9 and TRBJ2-2 provide the parts outside the CDR3, is DSGVTQTPKHLITATGQRVTLRCSPRSGDLSVYWYQQSLDQGLQFLIQYYNGEERAKGNILERFSAQQFPDLHSELNLSSLELGDSALYFCASSPTPSSGELFFGEGSRLTVL.

The V call is TRBV7-8, the J call TRBJ2-5; 9 nucleotides match TRBD2. The trim removed 2 bases at V and 5 bases at J, leaving 3 bases unmatched. Per the germline V gene, CDR1 is SGHVS and CDR2 is FQNEAQ. This CDR3 contains 14 residues. The CDR3 DNA is TGTGCCAGCAGCTTACGGGCGGGAGGGGAGACCCAGTACTTC. Translated, it gives CASSLRAGGETQYF.

The chain uses TRBV9 and TRBJ2-7; the match to TRBD1 covers 12 bases. Trimming at V came to 0 bases and at J to 6 bases, leaving 4 bases not matched to a gene. Looked up from germline, CDR1 is SGDLS and CDR2 is YYNGEE. The CDR3 consists of 15 residues. As DNA, the CDR3 is TGTGCCAGCAGCGTAGTGGGACAGGGGGCCGCCGAGCAGTACTTC. It codes for CASSVVGQGAAEQYF. The whole variable domain, filled in from reference TRBV9 and TRBJ2-7, reads DSGVTQTPKHLITATGQRVTLRCSPRSGDLSVYWYQQSLDQGLQFLIQYYNGEERAKGNILERFSAQQFPDLHSELNLSSLELGDSALYFCASSVVGQGAAEQYFGPGTRLTVT.

This chain links TRBV9 with TRBJ2-1, with 10 bases identical to TRBD2. The CDR3 runs 17 residues. CDR1 is SGDLS and CDR2 is YYNGEE in the germline V gene. The junction had 4 bases not matched to a gene; V was cut back by 0 bases and J by 1 base. CDR3 sequence: CASSVVAGGGSYNEQFF. CDR3 bases: TGTGCCAGCAGCGTAGTAGCGGGAGGTGGGTCCTACAATGAGCAGTTCTTC.

The genes are TRBV4-3 and TRBJ2-3; 7 nucleotides line up with TRBD1. CDR1 is LGHNA and CDR2 is YSLEER in the germline V gene. This CDR3 has 18 residues. V lost 3 bases, J lost 2 bases, and 14 bases stayed unmatched. In nucleotides, the CDR3 is TGCGCCAGCAGCCAGAGACCCACCGGGACAGAGAACACAGATACGCAGTATTTT. This translates into CASSQRPTGTENTDTQYF.

The chain has TRBV28 and TRBJ1-5; 8 positions agree with TRBD1. Germline CDR1 and CDR2: MDHEN and SYDVKM. V shed 6 bases and J 2 bases; nucleotides not matched to a gene: 6. The CDR3 has 15 residues. For the CDR3, the DNA is TGTGCCAGCAGGCGACAGGGGAGAGGCAATCAGCCCCAGCATTTT. Translating it yields CASRRQGRGNQPQHF.

CDR3 sequence (DNA): TGCGCCAGCAGCGACCGGGACAGGGGAGGGGAGACCCAGTACTTC. It codes for CASSDRDRGGETQYF. V usage is TRBV5-1 and J usage is TRBJ2-5; 10 positions match TRBD1. Germline CDR1 SGHRS, CDR2 YFSETQ. CDR3 length: 15 amino acids. V was pared by 4 bases and J by 5 bases, with 8 bases of the junction left unmatched.

V usage is TRBV7-9 and J usage is TRBJ1-4; maybe TRBD1 (6 bases). Germline CDR1 and CDR2: SEHNR and FQNEAQ (reference sequence). V lost 7 bases to trimming and J lost 8 bases, with 11 bases between them. CDR3 length equals 12 residues. The CDR3 loop is CASTGTPEKLFF. CDR3 sequence (DNA): TGTGCCAGCACAGGGACACCAGAAAAACTGTTTTTT.

The sample holds a few counts of this clone. V usage is TRBV30 and J usage is TRBJ1-1; the match to TRBD1 covers 8 bases. CDR3 length: 14 amino acids. J gave up 6 bases and V 5 bases, and 11 bases lay outside the gene matches. The germline CDR1 and CDR2 sequences are GTSNPN and SVGIG (reference sequence). The chain's CDR3 is CAWDRGGRGAEAFF. The CDR3 DNA follows: TGTGCCTGGGACAGGGGAGGTAGGGGCGCTGAAGCTTTCTTT. Drawing the rest from reference TRBV30 and TRBJ1-1, the complete variable domain is SQTIHQWPATLVQPVGSPLSLECTVEGTSNPNLYWYRQAAGRGLQLLFYSVGIGQISSEVPQNLSASRPQDRQFILSSKKLLLSDSGFYLCAWDRGGRGAEAFFGQGTRLTVV.

This rearrangement joins TRBV14 to TRBJ1-3, with 10 bases matching TRBD1. Trimming took 7 bases from V and 7 from J; bases not matched to a gene: 7. Germline assignment: CDR1 SGHDN and CDR2 FVKESK. The CDR3 loop spans 14 amino acids. The CDR3 here is CASNPGQGKNTIYF. The CDR3 nucleotides are TGTGCCAGCAACCCGGGACAGGGGAAGAACACCATATATTTT. Filled out from reference TRBV14 and TRBJ1-3, the complete variable domain reads EAGVTQFPSHSVIEKGQTVTLRCDPISGHDNLYWYRRVMGKEIKFLLHFVKESKQDESGMPNNRFLAERTGGTYSTLKVQPAELEDSGVYFCASNPGQGKNTIYFGEGSWLTVV.

The chain couples TRBV7-8 to TRBJ1-5, with 7 positions matching TRBD1. This CDR3 contains 15 residues. Germline CDR1 is SGHVS and CDR2 is FQNEAQ. V was clipped by 5 bases and J by 0 bases; unmatched bases: 4. The CDR3, as DNA: TGTGCCAGCAGCATGACAGGGAATAGCAATCAGCCCCAGCATTTT. It specifies CASSMTGNSNQPQHF.